These T cell receptor beta chains were read from a single sample in a study of T cells after yellow fever vaccination. TCRdb re-analysed the 5' RACE reads in MiXCR, keeping a single row per CDR3 protein. The table lists under 300,000 distinct CDR3 sequences, 6.9% of them singletons, with approximately 0.85% in the top ten. The sample was CD4+ T cells sorted from PBMCs, taken 15 days after the yellow fever booster vaccination. The receptors here all came from a man under 40 who received the YFV17D yellow fever vaccine. Each CDR3 is given with its conserved first and last residue. The D gene is left open where the match is weak. The listing skips clone size in some rows; elsewhere it reads once, few, many or a size class.

abundance,j_gene,d_gene,v_gene,CDR3nt,CDR3aa
-,TRBJ2-4,-,TRBV20-1,TGCAGTGCTATCAGGGTAAAAAACATTCAGTACTTC,CSAIRVKNIQYF
few,TRBJ2-6,-,TRBV12-3/TRBV12-4,TGTGCCAGCACCACAGGGACTGGGGCCAACGTCCTGACTTTC,CASTTGTGANVLTF
-,TRBJ2-1,-,TRBV30,TGTGCCTGGAGTGTACGGGGCGGTACGAACAATGAGCAGTTCTTC,CAWSVRGGTNNEQFF
many,TRBJ2-5,-,TRBV5-1,TGCGCCAGCAGCCCCGGTAGCGACCAAGAGACCCAGTACTTC,CASSPGSDQETQYF
few,TRBJ2-1,-,TRBV5-4,TGTGCCAGCAGCTTGGCCAAGGGGGTCTCCTACAATGAGCAGTTCTTC,CASSLAKGVSYNEQFF
many,TRBJ2-2,TRBD1,TRBV29-1,TGCAGCGTTCGGACAGGGAGAACCGGGGAGCTGTTTTTT,CSVRTGRTGELFF
many,TRBJ2-5,-,TRBV7-2,TGTGCCAGCAGCTTGTTCAGGGAAGGGCAAGAGACCCAGTACTTC,CASSLFREGQETQYF
few,TRBJ2-7,-,TRBV5-4,TGTGCCAGCAGCTTCCCCCAGGGAACCGACGAGCAGTACTTC,CASSFPQGTDEQYF
few,TRBJ1-6,-,TRBV4-3,TGCGCCAGCAGCCAAGTAGTGGGGGCAGGTTCACCCCTCCACTTT,CASSQVVGAGSPLHF
-,TRBJ2-1,TRBD1,TRBV5-1,TGCGCCAGCAGCGCTGGACAGGGCTCTAAATTCGACAATGAGCAGTTCTTC,CASSAGQGSKFDNEQFF
many,TRBJ2-5,-,TRBV7-9,TGTGCCAGCAGCTTCCGGAAAGAGACCCAGTACTTC,CASSFRKETQYF
-,TRBJ2-1,TRBD2,TRBV25-1,TGTGCCAGCAGTTCCGCCCCCGGGACTAGCGCCAATGAGCAGTTCTTC,CASSSAPGTSANEQFF
few,TRBJ2-3,TRBD2,TRBV18,TGTGCCAGCTCACGACTCTTGACTAGCGGGAGTACAGATACGCAGTATTTT,CASSRLLTSGSTDTQYF
few,TRBJ2-1,TRBD1,TRBV18,TGTGCCAGCTCACCACTGGGACAGGGGGCTCTATACAATGAGCAGTTCTTC,CASSPLGQGALYNEQFF
-,TRBJ2-5,TRBD1,TRBV24-1,TGTGCCACCAGTGATTTACGGGACAGTCAAGAGACCCAGTACTTC,CATSDLRDSQETQYF
-,TRBJ1-2,TRBD1,TRBV11-2,TGTGCCAGCAGCCCCCGTCCTTACTGGTACCCGCGGGACAGCTATGGCTACACCTTC,CASSPRPYWYPRDSYGYTF
-,TRBJ2-1,-,TRBV20-1,TGCAGTGCTAGAGATCTTTCCAACTACAATGAGCAGTTCTTC,CSARDLSNYNEQFF
few,TRBJ2-2,-,TRBV5-1,TGCGCCAGCAGCTTGCGGTCTGACACCGGGGAGCTGTTTTTT,CASSLRSDTGELFF
many,TRBJ2-3,-,TRBV6-5,TGTGCCAGCAGTTACTCGACGATCCGAGACGCAGATACGCAGTATTTT,CASSYSTIRDADTQYF
-,TRBJ2-7,TRBD2,TRBV9,TGTGCCAGCAGCGTGTCCCCCGGGACTAGCTCCTACGAGCAGTACTTC,CASSVSPGTSSYEQYF
many,TRBJ2-7,-,TRBV7-8,TGTGCCAGCAGCTTAAGTACAGGACAAATCACCTACGAGCAGTACTTC,CASSLSTGQITYEQYF
few,TRBJ1-6,-,TRBV20-1,TGCAGTGCTAGACCGGAGGGCTCCTATAATTCACCCCTCCACTTT,CSARPEGSYNSPLHF
-,TRBJ2-7,TRBD1,TRBV7-9,TGTGCCAGCAGCGATTCCGTTTGGACAGGGAGCGAGCAGTACTTC,CASSDSVWTGSEQYF
many,TRBJ1-6,-,TRBV7-2,TGTGCCAGCAGCTCTATGACACAGCGTTCACCCCTCCACTTT,CASSSMTQRSPLHF
few,TRBJ2-7,TRBD2,TRBV3-1,TGTGCCAGCAGCCAGCGGGAGGGCCACGAGCAGTACTTC,CASSQREGHEQYF
-,TRBJ2-7,-,TRBV12-3/TRBV12-4,TGTGCCAGCCGCCGAGAACGGGGCTACGAGCAGTACTTC,CASRRERGYEQYF
-,TRBJ2-5,-,TRBV5-1,TGCGCCAGCAGCTTGGAGTACTACCCCCAAGAGACCCAGTACTTC,CASSLEYYPQETQYF
many,TRBJ1-1,TRBD1,TRBV20-1,TGCAGTGCTATACAGGGGGCAAACACTGAAGCTTTCTTT,CSAIQGANTEAFF
few,TRBJ2-3,TRBD2,TRBV30,TGTGCCTGGAGTTTTAAGACTAGCGGGAGGGCCGGTACCAGACCAGATACGCAGTATTTT,CAWSFKTSGRAGTRPDTQYF
few,TRBJ1-2,-,TRBV29-1,TGCAGCGTTTGGGGGTCCCCCGATGGCTACACCTTC,CSVWGSPDGYTF
-,TRBJ2-1,TRBD2,TRBV12-3/TRBV12-4,TGTGCCAGCAGCCCAAGCGGGAATAGTGCGCAGTTCTTC,CASSPSGNSAQFF
few,TRBJ2-5,-,TRBV5-1,TGCGCCAGCAGTCCCGGGGGAAGCAGAGAGACCCAGTACTTC,CASSPGGSRETQYF
few,TRBJ2-3,-,TRBV2,TGTGCCAGCAGTGACGCAGGGGCATTAGCAGATACGCAGTATTTT,CASSDAGALADTQYF
many,TRBJ2-3,-,TRBV7-2,TGTGCCAGCAGCTCGTCTATCCCCGGGGATACGCAGTATTTT,CASSSSIPGDTQYF
few,TRBJ2-5,-,TRBV5-1,TGCGCCAGCAGCGCTGGACGGGGAGGAGAGACCCAGTACTTC,CASSAGRGGETQYF
-,TRBJ2-7,-,TRBV7-2,TGTGCCAGCAGCTTAGTGGGTAGCAGTAAGGTGGGCGAGCAGTACTTC,CASSLVGSSKVGEQYF
-,TRBJ2-5,-,TRBV29-1,TGCAGCGTTGGGGGGGGCGGACAAGAGACCCAGTACTTC,CSVGGGGQETQYF
few,TRBJ1-2,-,TRBV6-6,TGTGCCAGCAGCCCCGGGACGAAGGGCTACACCTTC,CASSPGTKGYTF
-,TRBJ2-6,-,TRBV2,TGTGCCAGCGGGGACCCCTCTGGGGCCAACGTCCTGACTTTC,CASGDPSGANVLTF
-,TRBJ1-1,-,TRBV25-1,TGTGCCAGCAGTGAAACCAGCTCCCTTGGCACTGAAGCTTTCTTT,CASSETSSLGTEAFF
-,TRBJ2-1,TRBD2,TRBV24-1,TGTGCCACCAGTGATCAGAATAGCGGGAGGTATAAGAATGAGCAGTTCTTC,CATSDQNSGRYKNEQFF
-,TRBJ2-7,-,TRBV20-1,TGCAGTGCCCGCGGGACAGAAAGAGTATACGAGCAGTACTTC,CSARGTERVYEQYF
many,TRBJ2-1,-,TRBV28,TGTGCCAGCAGTGCCGGGACTGAACTTTTGGGCAATGAGCAGTTCTTC,CASSAGTELLGNEQFF
-,TRBJ2-1,-,TRBV5-1,TGCGCCAGCAGCTTGGAAGTCACCTCCTCCTACAATGAGCAGTTCTTC,CASSLEVTSSYNEQFF
-,TRBJ2-5,-,TRBV20-1,TGCAGTGCTAGAGATTTACAGGGTGAGACCCAGTACTTC,CSARDLQGETQYF
-,TRBJ2-7,TRBD2,TRBV5-1,TGCGCCAGCAGCTTAGGGACTAGCGGGAGTACCTACAACTTC,CASSLGTSGSTYNF
few,TRBJ1-2,-,TRBV5-1,TGCGCCAGCAGCTTGAGGGCAGGGTCAGACTATGGCTACACCTTC,CASSLRAGSDYGYTF
-,TRBJ1-2,-,TRBV28,TGTGCCAGCAGTTTTAGATCCTATGGCTACACCTTC,CASSFRSYGYTF
-,TRBJ2-1,TRBD2,TRBV20-1,TGCAGTGCTAGATCTGCGGGGGATAATGAGCAGTTCTTC,CSARSAGDNEQFF
-,TRBJ2-5,TRBD1,TRBV29-1,TGCAGCGCTAGGGACAGGCAGGCGCAGACCCAGTACTTC,CSARDRQAQTQYF
few,TRBJ1-1,-,TRBV10-3,TGTGCCATCAGTGAGTCGATAGGGAACACTGAAGCTTTCTTT,CAISESIGNTEAFF
many,TRBJ1-5,-,TRBV7-2,TGTGCCAGCAGCGAGCAGGGAGGTCAGCCCCAGCATTTT,CASSEQGGQPQHF
few,TRBJ2-3,-,TRBV28,TGTGCCAGCAGTTTAGGGGCATTTAGTGATACGCAGTATTTT,CASSLGAFSDTQYF
-,TRBJ1-1,-,TRBV6-2/TRBV6-3,TGTGCCACTTCTCGGGGGGCTGGAGGCACTGAAGCTTTCTTT,CATSRGAGGTEAFF
-,TRBJ2-7,-,TRBV5-1,TGCGCCAGCAGCTTGCCCCAAGTTGCGGGCGAGCAGTACTTC,CASSLPQVAGEQYF